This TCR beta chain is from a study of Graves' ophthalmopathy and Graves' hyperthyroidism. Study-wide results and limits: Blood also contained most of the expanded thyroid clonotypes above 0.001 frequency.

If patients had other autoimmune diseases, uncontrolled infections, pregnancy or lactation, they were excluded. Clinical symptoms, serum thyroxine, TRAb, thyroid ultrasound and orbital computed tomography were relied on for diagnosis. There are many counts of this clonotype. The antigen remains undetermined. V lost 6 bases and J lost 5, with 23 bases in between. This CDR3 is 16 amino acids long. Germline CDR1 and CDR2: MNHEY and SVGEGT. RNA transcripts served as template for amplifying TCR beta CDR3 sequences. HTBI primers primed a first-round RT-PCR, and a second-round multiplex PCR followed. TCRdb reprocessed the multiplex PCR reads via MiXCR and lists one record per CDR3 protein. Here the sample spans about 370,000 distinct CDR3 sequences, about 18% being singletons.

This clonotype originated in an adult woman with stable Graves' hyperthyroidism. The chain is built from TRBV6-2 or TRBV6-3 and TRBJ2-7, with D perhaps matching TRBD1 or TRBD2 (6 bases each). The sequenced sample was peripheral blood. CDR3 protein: CASRRFWPGEANEQYF. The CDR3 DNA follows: TGTGCCAGCAGGCGTTTTTGGCCAGGGGAGGCGAACGAGCAGTACTTC.